The source of this T cell receptor (beta chain) is a study of shared T cell receptors in the human thymus. Method: immunoSEQ multiplex PCR; TCRdb's copy keeps in-frame clones and lacks some. The data show 450,000 to 650,000 clones, with approximately 78% seen just once and roughly 0.013% held by the top ten. In germline, CDR1 is LNHNV, CDR2 YYDKDF (reference sequence). V was pared by 0 bases and J by 4 bases, with 9 bases between. The CDR3 totals 15 residues. This sample also belongs to another study, concerning human thymus T cells.

The chain uses TRBV15 and TRBJ2-2; a possible D gene is TRBD1 (5 bases). This clonotype originated in a boy less than two years old with a congenital heart defect. The specimen sequenced was thymocytes. In DNA form, the CDR3 reads TGTGCCACCAGCAGAGACCTTACAGGCACCGGGGAGCTGTTTTTT. It codes for CATSRDLTGTGELFF. Complete variable domain (other parts from reference TRBV15 and TRBJ2-2): DAMVIQNPRYQVTQFGKPVTLSCSQTLNHNVMYWYQQKSSQAPKLLFHYYDKDFNNEADTPDNFQSRRPNTSFCFLDIRSPGLGDTAMYLCATSRDLTGTGELFFGEGSRLTVL.